Below are 20 T cell receptor beta chains sequenced from a single sample in a study of T cells expressing NK-cell markers. TCRdb reworked the 5' RACE reads into one entry per CDR3 protein, no DNA. This table lists 500,000 or so distinct CDR3 sequences. Sequencing used blood T cells: a sorted CD56 or NKG2C T cell subset, CD4+ or CD8+ T cells, or bulk PBMC T cells (not recorded which). The origin of the receptors is a man between 18 and 29 years old in good health.

The chain has TRBV20-1 and TRBJ1-5; TCRdb gives TRBD1 as the D gene, but with no DNA this cannot be confirmed. This CDR3 has 15 residues. The germline gives CDR1 DFQATT, CDR2 SNEGSKA (reference sequence). The CDR3 sequence: CSAKPGRGSNQPQHF.

The chain joins TRBV4-2 to TRBJ2-1; TCRdb's assignment of TRBD2 cannot be checked, as there is no DNA. The CDR3 covers 16 residues. CDR1 is LGHNA, CDR2 YNFKEQ, per germline. CDR3 in amino acids: CASSQDLPSLYNEQFF.

The V call is TRBV20-1, the J call TRBJ2-1; the TCRdb call, TRBD2, lacks DNA for checking. The CDR3 covers 18 residues. Germline V gene sequence: CDR1 DFQATT, CDR2 SNEGSKA (reference sequence). Here the CDR3 reads CSARDFSQAGEFYNEQFF.

The V gene is TRBV18, the J gene TRBJ2-7; the D call of TRBD1 rests on TCRdb alone, since no DNA is present to check it. Germline-derived CDR1 and CDR2 are KGHSH and LQKENI. The CDR3 loop spans 15 amino acids. The CDR3 loop reads CASSPPRGVAYEQYF.

V and J are TRBV7-6 and TRBJ2-1; the D gene TCRdb calls, TRBD2, cannot be checked with no DNA. Germline CDR1 reads SGHVS; CDR2 reads FNYEAQ. The CDR3 is 15 amino acids. CDR3 sequence: CASSPLAGVGNEQFF.

The chain carries TRBV21-1 and TRBJ2-7. TRBV21-1 corresponds to a pseudogene. The CDR3 length is 17 residues. CDR3 residues: CASSNQRRIRLSYEQYF.

The CDR3 here is CASSLDEAYNEQFF. The chain has TRBV11-2 and TRBJ2-1. The CDR3 runs to 14 residues. The germline V gene has CDR1 SGHAT and CDR2 FQNNGV.

The chain has TRBV4-1 and TRBJ2-1. This CDR3 is built from 16 residues. Germline lookup yields CDR1 MGHRA and CDR2 YSYEKL. CDR3 in amino acids: CASSQGGEGIGNEQFF.

The chain couples TRBV29-1 to TRBJ2-5; as DNA is missing, the TRBD1 call by TCRdb cannot be tested. The CDR3 totals 14 residues. The germline V gene has CDR1 SQVTM and CDR2 ANQGSEA. The CDR3 here is CSVGQKTTQETQYF.

The V and J genes are TRBV12-3 or TRBV12-4 and TRBJ1-5. The CDR3 consists of 13 residues. The CDR3 protein is CASKETSNQPQHF.

The chain recombines TRBV11-2 with TRBJ2-1; TCRdb's D call, TRBD2, is unchecked because there is no DNA. This CDR3 is 17 amino acids long. CDR1 and CDR2 from the germline V gene are SGHAT and FQNNGV. The CDR3 region is CASSSGGRALKYNEQFF.

This chain links TRBV27 with TRBJ2-7; TCRdb designates TRBD2, a call that cannot be tested without DNA. The CDR3 runs 13 residues. CDR1 MNHEY and CDR2 SMNVEV come from the germline V gene (reference sequence). The chain's CDR3 is CASSFLAGHEQYF.

The CDR3 spells CASGWNNEQFF. The chain combines TRBV7-3 with TRBJ2-1. Germline V lookup: CDR1 SGHTA, CDR2 FQGTGA. The CDR3 runs 11 residues.

The V and J genes are TRBV11-2 and TRBJ2-7; TCRdb's D gene call, TRBD2, goes unchecked for lack of DNA. The CDR3 is 16 amino acids. Germline values: CDR1 SGHAT, CDR2 FQNNGV. This CDR3 reads CASSLRGRDFTYEQYF.

J is TRBJ2-1 and V is TRBV5-5; no DNA is available, so the TRBD1 call from TCRdb remains unchecked. Germline V gives CDR1 SGHKS, CDR2 YYEKEE (reference sequence). CDR3 length: 14 residues. This CDR3 is CASSLGGQGYEQFF.

J is TRBJ2-1 and V is TRBV5-1; TCRdb gives TRBD1 as the D gene, but with no DNA this cannot be confirmed. From germline, CDR1 is SGHRS and CDR2 YFSETQ. The CDR3 spans 15 residues. The CDR3 spells CASSFSGRSWNEQFF. Variable domain in full (rest from reference TRBV5-1 and TRBJ2-1): KAGVTQTPRYLIKTRGQQVTLSCSPISGHRSVSWYQQTPGQGLQFLFEYFSETQRNKGNFPGRFSGRQFSNSRSEMNVSTLELGDSALYLCASSFSGRSWNEQFFGPGTRLTVL.

V and J are TRBV7-3 and TRBJ2-2. Looked up from germline, CDR1 is SGHTA and CDR2 is FQGTGA. The CDR3 contains 15 residues. CDR3: CASTSNGRGTGELFF.

The chain is built from TRBV5-5 and TRBJ2-2. Germline-derived CDR1 and CDR2 are SGHKS and YYEKEE (reference sequence). The CDR3 consists of 14 residues. This CDR3 reads CASSSGRLRGELFF.

The chain uses TRBV28 and TRBJ2-3. The CDR3 totals 14 residues. Germline V gene data show CDR1 as MDHEN and CDR2 as SYDVKM. The CDR3 is CASSSGHLADTQYF.

The rearrangement uses TRBV10-2 and TRBJ2-3; TCRdb returns TRBD2, unconfirmable since there is no DNA. The CDR3 is made up of 16 amino acids. Germline CDR1 WSHSY, CDR2 SAAADI. The CDR3 spells CASSAAGSGASHTQYF.